This T cell receptor (beta chain) stems from a study of blood T cell repertoires in COVID-19. Study overall: The study drew acute and convalescent COVID-19 samples from the United States, Italy and Spain. T cells, B-cell-depleted T cells, or PBMCs supplied cDNA or gDNA.

The CDR3 is 17 residues long. Trimming removed 2 bases at V and 4 bases at J, with 22 bases between. The germline V gene encodes CDR1 SGHNT and CDR2 YYREEE (reference sequence). In the authors' methods: Researchers report that nucleated cell counts were estimated from reference gene primer amplification. Produced via immunoSEQ multiplex PCR; TCRdb's table is partial and in-frame only. V, J and clone size derive from that table, while D and trimming were established from the DNA sequence. The profile shows 130,000 to 150,000 clones, around 80% of them singletons. Sample: peripheral blood. This clonotype was sampled from a human donor with acute or convalescent COVID-19. The donor label of this sample is uncertain. V usage is TRBV5-4 and J usage is TRBJ2-7; D is perhaps TRBD1 (6 bases). CDR3 amino acids: CASSLGSRRQEFYEQYF. CDR3 DNA sequence: TGTGCCAGCAGCTTAGGATCCCGGAGACAGGAGTTTTACGAGCAGTACTTC.